This entry describes one T cell receptor beta chain. Its antigen remains unidentified. These data belong to a study of cytomegalovirus exposure and HLA in healthy donors. Study-wide points: In a later analysis, TCR beta V- and J-gene trimming showed a link to a missense DCLRE1C variant. CMV serostatus was the sole immune exposure data available.

The PCR had 60 Vbeta and 13 Jbeta primers. Assay: immunoSEQ multiplex PCR; the TCRdb copy retains only in-frame clones and omits some. The sample includes fewer than 250,000 clones, about 80% of them seen just once. The CDR3 loop spans 15 amino acids. V was trimmed by 5 bases and J by 4 bases, leaving 15 bases between them. Per the germline V gene, CDR1 is SGHTA and CDR2 is FQGTGA. Those who donated were healthy bone marrow donors. Sampled while nominally healthy, donors likely had unrecorded immune exposures. Sequenced material: PBMCs. This rearrangement joins TRBV7-3 to TRBJ2-1, with TRBD2 as a possible D gene (6 bases). The clonotype comes from a man in his forties in good health and CMV-seronegative. For the CDR3, the DNA is TGTGCCAGCAGCACGGGAGCGGCGCAGTACAATGAGCAGTTCTTC. Residues: CASSTGAAQYNEQFF.